The clone carrying this T cell receptor (beta chain) appeared many times. Unique molecular identifiers were attached to individual cDNA molecules. MiXCR, applied by TCRdb to the 5' RACE reads, yields one record per CDR3 protein. This sample has 40,000 to 45,000 distinct CDR3 sequences; around 6.1% occur once, and the top ten carry roughly 20%. This entry is derived from a study of early T cells in non-severe SARS-CoV-2 infection. Study at large: Bulk RNA taken from unsorted whole blood was sequenced, leaving chains unpaired.

This CDR3 comprises 13 residues. Per the germline V gene, CDR1 is DFQATT and CDR2 is SNEGSKA (reference sequence). J gave up 2 bases and V 4 bases, and 4 bases lay outside the gene matches. The sequences come from whole blood, collected at baseline. The sequence was collected from an adult who was a healthcare worker with PCR-confirmed SARS-CoV-2 infection or an uninfected control (not recorded which). This rearrangement joins TRBV20-1 to TRBJ2-5; TRBD2 agrees at 7 bases. The chain's CDR3 is CSATPSGQETQYF. The DNA for the CDR3 is TGCAGTGCTACTCCTAGCGGACAAGAGACCCAGTACTTC.